This paragraph covers one TCR beta chain sequence. Its specificity is unknown. This CDR3 is built from 16 residues. Trimming took off 3 bases at V and 2 bases at J, with 15 bases between the two ends. Germline CDR1 reads LNHDA; CDR2 reads SQIVND (reference sequence). The data are from a study of cytomegalovirus exposure and HLA in healthy donors. Study-wide findings and caveats: For most TCR sequences rarity was the rule, although some public TCRs occurred in many donors. In vitro data verified a few CMV-associated chains as specific for CMV antigens. Researchers counted over 150 TCR beta chains as cytomegalovirus-associated. It was reported that the classifier diagnosed cytomegalovirus status with high specificity and sensitivity in both the original and validation cohorts.

Sequenced by immunoSEQ multiplex PCR; TCRdb stores in-frame clones only, minus some. The sample includes about 69,000 clones, 96% of them seen just once. The sequenced sample consisted of PBMCs. The rearrangement joins TRBV19 to TRBJ2-3; maybe TRBD1 (6 bases). The receptor was derived from a woman aged 18-29 years in good health and CMV-seropositive. The CDR3 loop reads CASSMRQGQTTDTQYF. CDR3 nucleotide sequence: TGTGCCAGTAGTATGAGGCAGGGGCAAACCACAGATACGCAGTATTTT.